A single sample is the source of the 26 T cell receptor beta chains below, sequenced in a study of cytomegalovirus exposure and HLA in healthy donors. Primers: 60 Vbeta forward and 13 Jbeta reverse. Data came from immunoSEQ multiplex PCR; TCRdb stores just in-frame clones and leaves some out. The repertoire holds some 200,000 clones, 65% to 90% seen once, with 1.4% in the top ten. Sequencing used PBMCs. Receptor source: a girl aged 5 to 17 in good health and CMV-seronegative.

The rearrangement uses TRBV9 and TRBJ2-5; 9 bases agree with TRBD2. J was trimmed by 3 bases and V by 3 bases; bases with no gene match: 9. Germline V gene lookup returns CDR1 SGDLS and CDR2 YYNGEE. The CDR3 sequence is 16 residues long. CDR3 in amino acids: CASSGTGTSLKETQYF. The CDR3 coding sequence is TGTGCCAGCAGCGGAACCGGGACTAGCCTTAAAGAGACCCAGTACTTC. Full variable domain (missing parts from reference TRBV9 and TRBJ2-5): DSGVTQTPKHLITATGQRVTLRCSPRSGDLSVYWYQQSLDQGLQFLIQYYNGEERAKGNILERFSAQQFPDLHSELNLSSLELGDSALYFCASSGTGTSLKETQYFGPGTRLLVL.

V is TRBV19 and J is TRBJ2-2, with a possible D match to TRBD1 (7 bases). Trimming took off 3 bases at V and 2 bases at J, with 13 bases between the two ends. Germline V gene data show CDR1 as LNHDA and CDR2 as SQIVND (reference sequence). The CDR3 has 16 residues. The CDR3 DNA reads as TGTGCCAGTAGTATCTGCAGGGGGGCAAACACCGGGGAGCTGTTTTTT. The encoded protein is CASSICRGANTGELFF.

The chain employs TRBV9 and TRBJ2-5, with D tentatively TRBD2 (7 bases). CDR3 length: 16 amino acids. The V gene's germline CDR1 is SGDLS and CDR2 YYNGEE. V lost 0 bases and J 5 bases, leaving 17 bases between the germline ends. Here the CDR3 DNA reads TGTGCCAGCAGCGTAGACGAGGGGGGGCTTCGGGAGACCCAGTACTTC. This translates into CASSVDEGGLRETQYF. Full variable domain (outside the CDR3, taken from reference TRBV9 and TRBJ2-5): DSGVTQTPKHLITATGQRVTLRCSPRSGDLSVYWYQQSLDQGLQFLIQYYNGEERAKGNILERFSAQQFPDLHSELNLSSLELGDSALYFCASSVDEGGLRETQYFGPGTRLLVL.

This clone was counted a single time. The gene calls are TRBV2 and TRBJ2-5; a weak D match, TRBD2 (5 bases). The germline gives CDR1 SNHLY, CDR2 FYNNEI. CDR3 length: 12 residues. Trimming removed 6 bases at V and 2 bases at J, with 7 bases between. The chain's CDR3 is CASRGRQETQYF. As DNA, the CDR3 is TGTGCCAGCAGGGGGAGACAAGAGACCCAGTACTTC.

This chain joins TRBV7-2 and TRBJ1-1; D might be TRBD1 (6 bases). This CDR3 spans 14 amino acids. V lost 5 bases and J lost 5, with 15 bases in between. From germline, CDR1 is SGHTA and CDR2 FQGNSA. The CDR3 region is CASSQDQGLTEAFF. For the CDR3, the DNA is TGTGCCAGCAGCCAGGATCAGGGGCTGACTGAAGCTTTCTTT.

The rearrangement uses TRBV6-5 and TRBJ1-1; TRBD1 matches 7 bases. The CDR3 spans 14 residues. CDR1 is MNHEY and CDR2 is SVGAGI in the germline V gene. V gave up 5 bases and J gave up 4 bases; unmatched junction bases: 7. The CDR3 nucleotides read TGTGCCAGCAGTAGCGGACAGGTTGGCACTGAAGCTTTCTTT. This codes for CASSSGQVGTEAFF.

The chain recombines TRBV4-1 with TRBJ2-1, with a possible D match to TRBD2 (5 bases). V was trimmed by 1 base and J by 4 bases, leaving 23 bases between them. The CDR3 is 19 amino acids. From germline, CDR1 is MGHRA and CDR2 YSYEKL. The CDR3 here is CASSQGGQEERPLYNEQFF. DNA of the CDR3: TGCGCCAGCAGCCAAGGAGGTCAGGAGGAGCGCCCCCTTTACAATGAGCAGTTCTTC.

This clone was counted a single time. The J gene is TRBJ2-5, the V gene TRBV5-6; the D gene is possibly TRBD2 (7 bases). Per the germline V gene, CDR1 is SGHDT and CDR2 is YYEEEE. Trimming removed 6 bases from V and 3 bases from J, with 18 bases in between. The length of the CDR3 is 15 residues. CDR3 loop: CASTGAGAGEETQYF. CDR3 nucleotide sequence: TGTGCCAGCACTGGGGCGGGGGCAGGGGAAGAGACCCAGTACTTC.

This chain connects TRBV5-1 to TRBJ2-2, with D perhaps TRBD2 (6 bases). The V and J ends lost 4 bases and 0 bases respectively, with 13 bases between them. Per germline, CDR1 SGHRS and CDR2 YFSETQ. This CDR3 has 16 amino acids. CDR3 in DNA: TGCGCCAGCAGCATCCCCGGGACTTCGAACACCGGGGAGCTGTTTTTT. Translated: CASSIPGTSNTGELFF.

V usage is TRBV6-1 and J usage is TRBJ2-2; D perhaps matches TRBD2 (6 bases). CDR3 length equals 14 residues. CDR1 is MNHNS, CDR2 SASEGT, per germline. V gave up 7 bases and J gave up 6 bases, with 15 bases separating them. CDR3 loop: CASTSYGRSGELFF. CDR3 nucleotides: TGTGCCAGCACCTCATACGGGAGATCCGGGGAGCTGTTTTTT.

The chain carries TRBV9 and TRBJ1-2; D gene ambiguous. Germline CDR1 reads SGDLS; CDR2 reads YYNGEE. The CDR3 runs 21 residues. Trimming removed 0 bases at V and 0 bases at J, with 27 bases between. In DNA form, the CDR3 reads TGTGCCAGCAGCGTAGCTGCCGAATCAGGTGGAACCACCTCGTCTAACTATGGCTACACCTTC. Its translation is CASSVAAESGGTTSSNYGYTF.

DNA for the CDR3: TGTGCCAGCAGTGTAGACGGACTAGCGGGAACAGATACGCAGTATTTT. Its protein product is CASSVDGLAGTDTQYF. This chain connects TRBV2 to TRBJ2-3; 12 bases match TRBD2. Germline V lookup: CDR1 SNHLY, CDR2 FYNNEI. With 4 bases clipped from V and 3 bases from J, the junction kept 5 bases outside the gene matches. The CDR3 consists of 16 residues.

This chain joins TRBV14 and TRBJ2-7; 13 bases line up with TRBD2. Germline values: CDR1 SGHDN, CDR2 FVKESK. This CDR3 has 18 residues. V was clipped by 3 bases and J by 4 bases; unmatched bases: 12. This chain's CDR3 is CASSHRPLLTSGGYEQYF. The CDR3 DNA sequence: TGTGCCAGCAGCCATCGACCCCTATTGACTAGCGGGGGGTACGAGCAGTACTTC. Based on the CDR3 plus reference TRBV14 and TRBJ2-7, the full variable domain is EAGVTQFPSHSVIEKGQTVTLRCDPISGHDNLYWYRRVMGKEIKFLLHFVKESKQDESGMPNNRFLAERTGGTYSTLKVQPAELEDSGVYFCASSHRPLLTSGGYEQYFGPGTRLTVT.

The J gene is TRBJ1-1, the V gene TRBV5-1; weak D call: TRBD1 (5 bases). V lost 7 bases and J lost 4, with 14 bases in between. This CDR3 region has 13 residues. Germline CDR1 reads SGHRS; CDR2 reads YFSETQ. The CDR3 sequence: CASRKSGSTEAFF. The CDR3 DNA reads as TGCGCCAGCCGAAAGTCAGGGTCCACTGAAGCTTTCTTT.

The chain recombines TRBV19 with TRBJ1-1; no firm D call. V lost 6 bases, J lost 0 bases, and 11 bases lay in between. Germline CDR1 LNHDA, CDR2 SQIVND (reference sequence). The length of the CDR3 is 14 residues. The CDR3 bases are TGTGCCAGTAGATTCGGAGGACTGAACACTGAAGCTTTCTTT. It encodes CASRFGGLNTEAFF. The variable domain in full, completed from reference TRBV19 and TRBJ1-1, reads DGGITQSPKYLFRKEGQNVTLSCEQNLNHDAMYWYRQDPGQGLRLIYYSQIVNDFQKGDIAEGYSVSREKKESFPLTVTSAQKNPTAFYLCASRFGGLNTEAFFGQGTRLTVV.

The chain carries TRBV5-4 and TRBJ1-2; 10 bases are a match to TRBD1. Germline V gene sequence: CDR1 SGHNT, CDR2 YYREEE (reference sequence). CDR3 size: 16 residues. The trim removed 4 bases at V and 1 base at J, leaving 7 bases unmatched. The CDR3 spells CASSPGDRGVNYGYTF. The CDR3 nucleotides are TGTGCCAGCAGCCCAGGGGACAGGGGTGTTAACTATGGCTACACCTTC.

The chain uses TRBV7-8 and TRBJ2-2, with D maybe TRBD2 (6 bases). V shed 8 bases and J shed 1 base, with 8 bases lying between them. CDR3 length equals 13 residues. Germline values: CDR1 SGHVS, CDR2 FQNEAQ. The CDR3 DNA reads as TGTGCCAGCGGGAGGAGGAACACCGGGGAGCTGTTTTTT. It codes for CASGRRNTGELFF.

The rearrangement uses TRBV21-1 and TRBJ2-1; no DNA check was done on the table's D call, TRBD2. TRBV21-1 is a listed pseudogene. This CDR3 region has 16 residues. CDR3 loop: CASSKARRGLYNEQFF. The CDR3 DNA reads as TGTGCCAGCAGCAAAGCTCGTCGGGGACTATACAATGAGCAGTTCTTC.

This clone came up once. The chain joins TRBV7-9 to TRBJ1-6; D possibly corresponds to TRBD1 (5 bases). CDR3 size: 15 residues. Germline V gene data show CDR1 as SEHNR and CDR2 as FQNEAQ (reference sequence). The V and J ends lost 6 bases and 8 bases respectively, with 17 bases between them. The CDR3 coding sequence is TGTGCCAGCAGTTTCCATCGGGACTGGGATTCACCCCTCCACTTT. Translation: CASSFHRDWDSPLHF.

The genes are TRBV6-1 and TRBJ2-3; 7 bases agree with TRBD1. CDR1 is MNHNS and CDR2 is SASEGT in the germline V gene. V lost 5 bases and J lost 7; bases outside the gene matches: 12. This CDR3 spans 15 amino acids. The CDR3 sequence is CASSSEDRLRYTQYF. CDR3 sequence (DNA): TGTGCCAGCAGTTCGGAGGACAGGTTAAGATATACGCAGTATTTT.

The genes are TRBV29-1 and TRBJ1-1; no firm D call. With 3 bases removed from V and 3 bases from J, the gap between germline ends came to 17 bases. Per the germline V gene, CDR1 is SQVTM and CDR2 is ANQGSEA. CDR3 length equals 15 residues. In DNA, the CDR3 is TGCAGCGTTGAGGACTTAGGACGGGTCGACACTGAAGCTTTCTTT. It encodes CSVEDLGRVDTEAFF.

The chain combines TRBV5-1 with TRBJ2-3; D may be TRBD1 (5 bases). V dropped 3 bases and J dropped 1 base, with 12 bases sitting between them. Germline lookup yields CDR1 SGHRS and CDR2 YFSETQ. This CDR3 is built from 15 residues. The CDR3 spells CASSSYSRGTDTQYF. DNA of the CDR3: TGCGCCAGCAGCTCTTACTCCAGGGGCACAGATACGCAGTATTTT.

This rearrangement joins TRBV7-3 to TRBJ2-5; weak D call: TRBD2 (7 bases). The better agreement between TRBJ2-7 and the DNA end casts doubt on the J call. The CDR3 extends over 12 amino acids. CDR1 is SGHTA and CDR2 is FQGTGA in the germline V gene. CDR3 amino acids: CAGGGDFYEQYF. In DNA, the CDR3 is TGTGCAGGGGGAGGGGACTTCTACGAGCAGTACTTC.

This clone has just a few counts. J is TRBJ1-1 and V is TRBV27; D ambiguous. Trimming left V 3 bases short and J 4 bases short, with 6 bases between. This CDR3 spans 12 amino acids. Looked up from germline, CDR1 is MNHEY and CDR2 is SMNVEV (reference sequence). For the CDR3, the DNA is TGTGCCAGCAGTTTGATCGGCACTGAAGCTTTCTTT. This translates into CASSLIGTEAFF.

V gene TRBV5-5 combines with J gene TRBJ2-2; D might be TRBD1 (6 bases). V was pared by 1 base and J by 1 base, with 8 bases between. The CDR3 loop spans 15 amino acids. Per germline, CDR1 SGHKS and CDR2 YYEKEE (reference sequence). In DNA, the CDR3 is TGTGCCAGCAGCTTGAAACAGGGGAACACCGGGGAGCTGTTTTTT. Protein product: CASSLKQGNTGELFF.

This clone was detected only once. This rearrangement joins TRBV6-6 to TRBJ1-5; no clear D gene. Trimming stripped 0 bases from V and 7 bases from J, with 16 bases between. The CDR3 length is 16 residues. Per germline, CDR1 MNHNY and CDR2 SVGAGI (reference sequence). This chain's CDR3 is CASSYSLEGRGQPQHF. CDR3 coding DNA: TGTGCCAGCAGTTACTCGCTAGAGGGCCGGGGACAGCCCCAGCATTTT.